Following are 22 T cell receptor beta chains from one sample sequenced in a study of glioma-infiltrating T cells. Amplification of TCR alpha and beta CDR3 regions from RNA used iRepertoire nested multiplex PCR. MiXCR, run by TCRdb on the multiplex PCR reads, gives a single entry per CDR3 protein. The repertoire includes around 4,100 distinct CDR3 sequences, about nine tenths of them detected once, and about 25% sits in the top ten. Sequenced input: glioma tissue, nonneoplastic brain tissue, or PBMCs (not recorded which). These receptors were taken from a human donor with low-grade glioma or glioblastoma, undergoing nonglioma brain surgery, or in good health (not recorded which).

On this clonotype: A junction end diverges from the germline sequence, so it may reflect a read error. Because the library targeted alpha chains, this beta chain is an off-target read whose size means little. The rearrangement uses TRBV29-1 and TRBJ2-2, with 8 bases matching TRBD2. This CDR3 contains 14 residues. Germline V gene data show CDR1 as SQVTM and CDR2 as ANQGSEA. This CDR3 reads CSVSTSGDTGELFF. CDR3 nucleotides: TGCAGCGTTTCTACTAGCGGAGATACCGGGGAGCTGTTCTTT.

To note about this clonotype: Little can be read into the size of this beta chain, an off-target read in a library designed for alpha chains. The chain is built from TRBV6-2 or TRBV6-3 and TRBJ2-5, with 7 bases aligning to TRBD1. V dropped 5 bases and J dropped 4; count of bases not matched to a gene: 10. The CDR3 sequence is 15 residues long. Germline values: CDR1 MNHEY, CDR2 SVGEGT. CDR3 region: CASSRYSQGRETQYF. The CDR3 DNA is TGTGCCAGCAGTCGTTACTCACAGGGGAGAGAGACCCAGTACTTC.

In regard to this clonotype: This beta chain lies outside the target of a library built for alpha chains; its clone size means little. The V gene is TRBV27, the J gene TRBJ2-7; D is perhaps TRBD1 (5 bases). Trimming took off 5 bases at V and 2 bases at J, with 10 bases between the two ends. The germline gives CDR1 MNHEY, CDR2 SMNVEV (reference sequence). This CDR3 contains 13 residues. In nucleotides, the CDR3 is TGTGCCAGCAGTCAGACAGTTCCCTACGAGCAGTACTTC. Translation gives CASSQTVPYEQYF.

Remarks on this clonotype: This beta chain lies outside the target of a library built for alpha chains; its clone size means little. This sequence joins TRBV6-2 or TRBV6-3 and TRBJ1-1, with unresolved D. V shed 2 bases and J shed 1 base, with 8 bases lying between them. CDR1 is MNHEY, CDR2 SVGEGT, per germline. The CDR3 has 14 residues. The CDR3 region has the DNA TGTGCCAGCAGTTACGGATTTCCGAACACTGAAGCTTTCTTT. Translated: CASSYGFPNTEAFF.

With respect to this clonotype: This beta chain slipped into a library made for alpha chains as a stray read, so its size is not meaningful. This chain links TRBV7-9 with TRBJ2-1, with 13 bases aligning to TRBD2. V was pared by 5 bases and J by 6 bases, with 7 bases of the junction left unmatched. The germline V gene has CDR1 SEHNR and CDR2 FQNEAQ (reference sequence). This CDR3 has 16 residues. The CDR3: CASSPRLAGGTNEQFF. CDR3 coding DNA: TGTGCCAGCAGCCCTCGACTAGCGGGAGGAACCAATGAGCAGTTCTTC.

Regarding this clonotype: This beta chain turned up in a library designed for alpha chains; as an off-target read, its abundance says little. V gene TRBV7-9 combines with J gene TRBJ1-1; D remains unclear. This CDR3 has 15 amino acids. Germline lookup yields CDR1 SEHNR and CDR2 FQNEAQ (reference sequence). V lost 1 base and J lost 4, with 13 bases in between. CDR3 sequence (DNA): TGTGCCAGCAGCTTAGTTAATTTGGTGAGCACTGAAGCTTTCTTT. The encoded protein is CASSLVNLVSTEAFF.

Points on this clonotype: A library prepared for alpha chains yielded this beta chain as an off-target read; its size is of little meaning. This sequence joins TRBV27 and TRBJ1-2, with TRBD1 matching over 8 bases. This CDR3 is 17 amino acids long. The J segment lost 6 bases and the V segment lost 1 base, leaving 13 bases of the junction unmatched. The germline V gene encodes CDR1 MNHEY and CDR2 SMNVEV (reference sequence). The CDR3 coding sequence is TGTGCCAGCAGTTTATTGGGCGGACAGGGAAGGCCCAATGGCTACACCTTC. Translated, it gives CASSLLGGQGRPNGYTF.

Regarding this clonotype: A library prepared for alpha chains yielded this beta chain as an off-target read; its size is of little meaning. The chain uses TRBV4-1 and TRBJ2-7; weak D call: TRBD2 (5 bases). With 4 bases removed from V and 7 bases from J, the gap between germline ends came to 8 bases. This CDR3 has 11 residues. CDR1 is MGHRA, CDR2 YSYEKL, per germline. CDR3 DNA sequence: TGCGCCAGCAGCCTCTCGGGGGAGCAGTACTTC. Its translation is CASSLSGEQYF.

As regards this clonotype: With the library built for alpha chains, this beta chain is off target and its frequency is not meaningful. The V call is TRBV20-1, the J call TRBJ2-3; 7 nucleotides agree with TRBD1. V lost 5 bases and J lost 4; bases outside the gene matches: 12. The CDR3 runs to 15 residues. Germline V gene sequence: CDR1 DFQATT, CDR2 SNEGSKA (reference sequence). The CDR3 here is CSASTLTGFSDTQYF. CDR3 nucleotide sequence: TGCAGTGCTTCCACCTTGACAGGGTTTTCAGATACGCAGTATTTT.

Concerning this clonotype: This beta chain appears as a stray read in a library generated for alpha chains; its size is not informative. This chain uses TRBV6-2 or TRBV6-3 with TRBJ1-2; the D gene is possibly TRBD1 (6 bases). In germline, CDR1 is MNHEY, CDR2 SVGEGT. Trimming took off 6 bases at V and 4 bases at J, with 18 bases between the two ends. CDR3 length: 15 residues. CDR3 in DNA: TGTGCCAGCAGCTACATCGGCAGGGGAATCTATGGCTACACCTTC. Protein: CASSYIGRGIYGYTF.

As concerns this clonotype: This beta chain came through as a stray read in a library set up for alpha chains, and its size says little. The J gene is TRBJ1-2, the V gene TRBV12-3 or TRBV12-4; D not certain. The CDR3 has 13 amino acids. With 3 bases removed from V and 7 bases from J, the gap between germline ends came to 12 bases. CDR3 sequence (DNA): TGTGCCAGCAGTTTTTCGTCGGCGCTTGGCTACACCTTC. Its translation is CASSFSSALGYTF.

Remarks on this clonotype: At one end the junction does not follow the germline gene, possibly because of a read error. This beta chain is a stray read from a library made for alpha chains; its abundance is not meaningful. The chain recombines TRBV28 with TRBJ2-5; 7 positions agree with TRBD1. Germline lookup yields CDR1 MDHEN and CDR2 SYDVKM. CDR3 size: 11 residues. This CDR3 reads CASSSGQEVDF. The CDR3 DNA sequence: TGTGCCAGCAGTTCTGGACAGGAGGTTGACTTC.

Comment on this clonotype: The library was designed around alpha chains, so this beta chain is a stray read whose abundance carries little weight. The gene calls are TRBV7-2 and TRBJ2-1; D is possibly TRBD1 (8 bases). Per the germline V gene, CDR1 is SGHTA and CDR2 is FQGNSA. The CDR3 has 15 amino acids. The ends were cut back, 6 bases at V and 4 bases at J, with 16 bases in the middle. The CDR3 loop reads CASSPDRGGYNEQFF. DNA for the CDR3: TGTGCCAGCAGTCCCGACAGGGGAGGGTACAATGAGCAGTTCTTC.

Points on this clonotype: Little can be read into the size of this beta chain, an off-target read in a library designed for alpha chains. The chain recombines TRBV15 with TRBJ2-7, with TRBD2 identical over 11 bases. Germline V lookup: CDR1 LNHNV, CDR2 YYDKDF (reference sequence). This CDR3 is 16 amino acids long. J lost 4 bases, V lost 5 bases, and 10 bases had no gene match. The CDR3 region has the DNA TGTGCCACCAGCCTTACTAGCGGGAGCCTCAATTACGAGCAGTACGTC. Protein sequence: CATSLTSGSLNYEQYV.

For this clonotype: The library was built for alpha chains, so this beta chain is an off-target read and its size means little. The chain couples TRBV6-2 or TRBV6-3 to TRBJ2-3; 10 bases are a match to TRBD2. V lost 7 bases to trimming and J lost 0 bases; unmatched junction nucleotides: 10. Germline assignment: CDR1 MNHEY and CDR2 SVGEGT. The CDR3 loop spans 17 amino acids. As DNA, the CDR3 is TGTGCCAGCAACCTCCCAGCGGGGGGGACTAGCACAGATACGCAGTATTTT. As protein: CASNLPAGGTSTDTQYF.

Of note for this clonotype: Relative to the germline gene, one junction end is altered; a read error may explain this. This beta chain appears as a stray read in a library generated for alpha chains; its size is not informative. As DNA, the CDR3 is TGCGCCAGCAGAGGACAGGGGGAAGACTATGGCTGCACCTTC. Translated, it gives CASRGQGEDYGCTF. The chain links TRBV10-2 to TRBJ1-2, with 10 nucleotides matching TRBD1. Germline lookup yields CDR1 WSHSY and CDR2 SAAADI. The CDR3 length is 14 residues.

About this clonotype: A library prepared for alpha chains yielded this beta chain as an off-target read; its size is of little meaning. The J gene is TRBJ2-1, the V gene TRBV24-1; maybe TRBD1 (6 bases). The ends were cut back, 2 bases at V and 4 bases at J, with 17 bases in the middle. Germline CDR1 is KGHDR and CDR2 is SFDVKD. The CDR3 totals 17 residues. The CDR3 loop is CATSDYTVGAQYNEQFF. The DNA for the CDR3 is TGTGCCACCAGTGATTATACCGTGGGGGCTCAATACAATGAGCAGTTCTTC.

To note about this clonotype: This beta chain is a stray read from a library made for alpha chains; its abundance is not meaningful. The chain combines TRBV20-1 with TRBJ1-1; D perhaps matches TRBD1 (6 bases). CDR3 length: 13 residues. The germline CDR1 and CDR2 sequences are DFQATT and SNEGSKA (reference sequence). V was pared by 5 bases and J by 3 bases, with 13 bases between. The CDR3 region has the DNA TGCAGTGCTGCTAGGGGGGGGGACACTGAAGCTTTCTTT. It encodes CSAARGGDTEAFF.

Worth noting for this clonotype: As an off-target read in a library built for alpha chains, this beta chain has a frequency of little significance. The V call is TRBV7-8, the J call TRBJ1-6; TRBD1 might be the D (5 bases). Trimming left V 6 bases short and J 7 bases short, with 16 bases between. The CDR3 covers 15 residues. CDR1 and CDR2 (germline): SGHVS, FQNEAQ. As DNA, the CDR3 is TGTGCCAGCAGGCCTTGGGGGGTAGAGAATTCACCCCTCCACTTT. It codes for CASRPWGVENSPLHF. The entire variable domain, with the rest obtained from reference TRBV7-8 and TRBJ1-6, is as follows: GAGVSQSPRYKVAKRGQDVALRCDPISGHVSLFWYQQALGQGPEFLTYFQNEAQLDKSGLPSDRFFAERPEGSVSTLKIQRTQQEDSAVYLCASRPWGVENSPLHFGNGTRLTVT.

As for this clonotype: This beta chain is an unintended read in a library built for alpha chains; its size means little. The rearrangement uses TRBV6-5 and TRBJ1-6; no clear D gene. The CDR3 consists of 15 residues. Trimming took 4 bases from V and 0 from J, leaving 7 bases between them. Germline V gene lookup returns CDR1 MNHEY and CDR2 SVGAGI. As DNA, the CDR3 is TGTGCCAGCAGTTCAGTGAGCTCCTATAATTCACCCCTCCACTTT. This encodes CASSSVSSYNSPLHF.

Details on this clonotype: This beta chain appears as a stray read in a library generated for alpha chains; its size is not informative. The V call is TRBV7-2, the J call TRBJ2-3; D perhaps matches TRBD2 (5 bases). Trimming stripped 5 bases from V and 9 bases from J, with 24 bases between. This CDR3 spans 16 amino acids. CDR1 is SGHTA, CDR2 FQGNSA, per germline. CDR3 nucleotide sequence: TGTGCCAGCAGCACCCGGACTCGAGAACCCGGTAAAACGCAGTATTTT. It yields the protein CASSTRTREPGKTQYF.

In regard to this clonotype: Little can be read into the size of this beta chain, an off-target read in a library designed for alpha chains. This CDR3 is CASSLSVAAGTDTQYF. CDR3 bases: TGCGCCAGCAGCCTGTCAGTGGCAGCGGGGACAGATACGCAGTATTTT. This rearrangement joins TRBV4-1 to TRBJ2-3; 7 bases match TRBD2. This CDR3 has 16 amino acids. Germline CDR1 and CDR2: MGHRA and YSYEKL. Trimming at V came to 4 bases and at J to 3 bases, leaving 10 bases not matched to a gene.